This T cell receptor beta chain is drawn from a study of CD8 T cells in Susac syndrome. V gave up 2 bases and J gave up 2 bases, with 19 bases separating them. Germline lookup yields CDR1 MDHEN and CDR2 SYDVKM. The CDR3 runs to 17 residues. Random hexamers were used to reverse transcribe the RNA input (about 0.5 to 1 ug). The method of amplification for TCR beta CDR3 was immunoSEQ multiplex PCR, covering 54 Vbeta and 13 Jbeta. MiXCR, applied by TCRdb to the immunoSEQ multiplex PCR reads, yields one record per CDR3 protein. Among approximately 160,000 distinct CDR3 sequences listed, about 96% were seen once.

Sequencing used CD4+ T cells from PBMCs. The clonotype originates from a human donor with Susac syndrome. J is TRBJ2-7 and V is TRBV28; D could derive from TRBD1 or TRBD2 (6 bases each). The CDR3 is CASSLSSGGAHPYEQYF. As DNA, the CDR3 is TGTGCCAGCAGTTTAAGCTCCGGGGGCGCGCATCCCTACGAGCAGTACTTC.